This T cell receptor (beta chain) was recorded in a study of Ad26.COV2.S vaccination and SARS-CoV-2 variants. The study, taken as a whole, reports: Across vaccine and placebo recipients, the breadth of non-spike TCRs was similar. Placebo recipients showed lower spike-specific TCR breadth than vaccinees.

Of note for this clone: As yet, its antigen is unknown.

Only in-frame clones appear in the TCRdb table, and some are missing; sequencing was by immunoSEQ multiplex PCR. The sample shows about 97,000 clones, 80% of them seen only once. Trimming cost V 0 bases and J 4 bases, with 8 bases left between them. The germline V gene encodes CDR1 SGDLS and CDR2 YYNGEE. The length of the CDR3 is 14 residues. V gene TRBV9 combines with J gene TRBJ1-3; D is uncertain. The sequenced sample was peripheral blood, obtained after recovery from COVID-19. The sequence was collected from a human donor who had recovered from COVID-19. The CDR3 DNA is TGTGCCAGCAGCGTAGATCTGGGCGGAAACACCATATATTTT. It codes for CASSVDLGGNTIYF.